The next 7 T cell receptor beta chains were all read from a single sample in a study of CD4+ T cells in melanoma. Assay: immunoSEQ multiplex PCR; the TCRdb copy retains only in-frame clones and omits some. Of over 15,000 clones listed, 76% are singletons. The sequencing input was cells from a culture (not recorded whether cultured in vitro). These receptor sequences come from a human donor with melanoma.

The V and J genes are TRBV9 and TRBJ1-3; D possibly corresponds to TRBD1 (6 bases). V was trimmed by 4 bases and J by 9 bases, leaving 29 bases between them. Germline V CDR1 and CDR2: SGDLS, YYNGEE. This CDR3 contains 18 residues. Here the CDR3 reads CASSTRTDTRPGSVTIYF. As DNA, the CDR3 is TGTGCCAGCAGCACCCGGACAGACACCAGGCCTGGATCGGTCACCATATATTTT. The full variable domain, completed using reference TRBV9 and TRBJ1-3, is DSGVTQTPKHLITATGQRVTLRCSPRSGDLSVYWYQQSLDQGLQFLIQYYNGEERAKGNILERFSAQQFPDLHSELNLSSLELGDSALYFCASSTRTDTRPGSVTIYFGEGSWLTVV.

J is TRBJ2-3 and V is TRBV6-6; a possible D gene is TRBD1 (6 bases). Germline V gene sequence: CDR1 MNHNY, CDR2 SVGAGI (reference sequence). Trimming stripped 6 bases from V and 7 bases from J, with 23 bases between. The CDR3 contains 16 residues. The CDR3 protein is CASRDTGTQHTNTQYF. The CDR3 nucleotides read TGTGCCAGCAGAGATACAGGGACACAGCACACGAATACGCAGTATTTT.

The chain has TRBV7-8 and TRBJ1-4; D call uncertain. V lost 1 base and J 7 bases, leaving 19 bases between the germline ends. The length of the CDR3 is 17 residues. CDR1 is SGHVS, CDR2 FQNEAQ, per germline. The CDR3 DNA is TGTGCCAGCAGCTTAGTAGGTTCGGCGGTCGTCCCTGAAAAACTGTTTTTT. Translated, it gives CASSLVGSAVVPEKLFF.

This chain joins TRBV6-6 and TRBJ1-1; D is perhaps TRBD1 (5 bases). The germline CDR1 and CDR2 sequences are MNHNY and SVGAGI (reference sequence). Trimming stripped 8 bases from V and 7 bases from J, with 14 bases between. The CDR3 has 12 residues. The CDR3 protein is CASRPGLGEAFF. The DNA of the CDR3 is TGTGCCAGCCGTCCAGGGTTGGGTGAAGCTTTCTTT.

The chain combines TRBV5-1 with TRBJ1-1, with D maybe TRBD1 (6 bases). Germline V gene data show CDR1 as SGHRS and CDR2 as YFSETQ. The CDR3 consists of 15 residues. Trimming shortened V by 0 bases and J by 7 bases, and 16 bases separated the two germline ends. CDR3 nucleotides: TGCGCCAGCAGCTTGGCCGAAGGGGGGTCTGGTGAAGCTTTCTTT. It translates to CASSLAEGGSGEAFF. Supplemented by reference TRBV5-1 and TRBJ1-1, the full variable domain reads KAGVTQTPRYLIKTRGQQVTLSCSPISGHRSVSWYQQTPGQGLQFLFEYFSETQRNKGNFPGRFSGRQFSNSRSEMNVSTLELGDSALYLCASSLAEGGSGEAFFGQGTRLTVV.

The sample holds one count of this clone. This rearrangement joins TRBV11-2 to TRBJ1-6; TRBD1 agrees at 7 bases. CDR1 and CDR2 from the germline V gene are SGHAT and FQNNGV. There are 14 residues in the CDR3. The trim removed 7 bases at V and 8 bases at J, leaving 8 bases unmatched. CDR3 sequence: CASTGDREYSPLHF. The CDR3 DNA is TGTGCCAGCACGGGTGACAGGGAGTATTCACCCCTCCACTTT.

The rearrangement uses TRBV6-1 and TRBJ1-6, with 7 nucleotides matching TRBD1. The germline V gene encodes CDR1 MNHNS and CDR2 SASEGT. The CDR3 has 14 residues. J gave up 0 bases and V 10 bases, and 3 bases lay outside the gene matches. CDR3 in DNA: TGTGCCACCAGGGGGAGCTCCTATAATTCACCCCTCCACTTT. Translating gives CATRGSSYNSPLHF.